This T cell receptor beta chain appears in the sequencing data of a study of blood T cell repertoires in COVID-19. Study background: PBMCs, B-cell-depleted T cells, or T cells provided the cDNA or gDNA that made up the material.

As processed by the authors: Reference gene primer amplification yielded estimated nucleated cell counts. Here immunoSEQ multiplex PCR was the method, and the copy in TCRdb shows in-frame clones only, minus some. The D gene and trimming were derived from the DNA, and the V and J assignments and clone size from that table. The top ten clones hold more than 15% of a sample with some 70,000 clones, approximately 86% of them seen once. A Seattle source enrolled patients during active infection and followed them longitudinally. Trimming removed 3 bases from V and 5 bases from J; junction bases left unmatched: 7. CDR1 is SNHLY, CDR2 FYNNEI, per germline. This CDR3 has 16 residues.

The clonotype originates from a middle-aged man with COVID-19, enrolled during active disease. The rearrangement links TRBV2 to TRBJ2-2; 9 nucleotides align to TRBD1. Material for sequencing was peripheral blood. CDR3 nucleotides: TGTGCCAGCAGTGACCCAAGGACAGGGGTAACCGGGGAGCTGTTTTTT. It is translated as CASSDPRTGVTGELFF.